Below are 24 T cell receptor beta chains sequenced from a single sample in a study of cytomegalovirus exposure and HLA in healthy donors. 13 Jbeta primers and 60 Vbeta primers were used for the PCR. This table comes from immunoSEQ multiplex PCR, and its TCRdb copy is limited to in-frame clones, with some not included. Counted here are roughly 90,000 clones, approximately 84% occurring once; the ten biggest clones make up 2.1%. Input material: PBMCs. These receptors were obtained from a man aged 18 to 30 in good health and CMV-seronegative.

This clone was detected once. This chain links TRBV29-1 with TRBJ1-5; the D is unclear. Trimming took 3 bases from V and 3 from J, leaving 9 bases between them. Per the germline V gene, CDR1 is SQVTM and CDR2 is ANQGSEA. The CDR3 is 13 amino acids. CDR3 nucleotide sequence: TGCAGCGTTGAGAGCGAGCCCAATCAGCCCCAGCATTTT. Protein sequence: CSVESEPNQPQHF.

The rearrangement uses TRBV2 and TRBJ2-7; D remains unclear. This CDR3 spans 12 amino acids. V was clipped by 7 bases and J by 2 bases, with 9 bases between them. The germline CDR1 and CDR2 sequences are SNHLY and FYNNEI. The CDR3 here is CASTVHPYEQYF. For the CDR3, the DNA is TGTGCCAGCACGGTCCATCCCTACGAGCAGTACTTC.

The chain joins TRBV6-1 to TRBJ1-1, with 7 bases matching TRBD1. V was clipped by 0 bases and J by 5 bases; unmatched bases: 3. The CDR3 covers 14 residues. Germline V lookup: CDR1 MNHNS, CDR2 SASEGT. CDR3 in DNA: TGTGCCAGCAGTGAAGCTACAGGGGATACTGAAGCTTTCTTT. The encoded protein is CASSEATGDTEAFF.

This chain joins TRBV6-5 and TRBJ1-6; D is unclear. This CDR3 is built from 13 residues. CDR1 is MNHEY, CDR2 SVGAGI, per germline. V was shortened by 2 bases and J by 6 bases, with 5 bases between the two germline ends. CDR3 region: CASSYDSNSPLHF. The CDR3 DNA sequence: TGTGCCAGCAGTTACGATAGTAATTCACCCCTCCACTTT.

This clone was counted once. The DNA for the CDR3 is TGTGCCAGCCTCGATGGGGGCGCGGAGAACACTGAAGCTTTCTTT. It translates to CASLDGGAENTEAFF. V gene TRBV28 combines with J gene TRBJ1-1; possibly TRBD1 for D (6 bases). CDR1 and CDR2 from the germline V gene are MDHEN and SYDVKM. There are 15 residues in the CDR3. V gave up 8 bases and J gave up 1 base, with 17 bases separating them.

The rearrangement uses TRBV11-2 and TRBJ1-1, with a possible D match to TRBD1 (6 bases). Trimming cost V 2 bases and J 7 bases, with 17 bases left between them. The CDR3 has 15 residues. Germline values: CDR1 SGHAT, CDR2 FQNNGV. The chain's CDR3 is CASSLMGAVEGEAFF. DNA for the CDR3: TGTGCCAGCAGCTTAATGGGGGCGGTTGAGGGTGAAGCTTTCTTT.

This rearrangement joins TRBV7-8 to TRBJ1-1, with a possible D match to TRBD1 (6 bases). Germline V gene sequence: CDR1 SGHVS, CDR2 FQNEAQ. This CDR3 contains 15 residues. The germline V and J ends were trimmed by 4 bases and 3 bases, with 15 bases remaining between them. CDR3 DNA: TGTGCCAGCAGCTACCTCAGGGGCAGAGACACTGAAGCTTTCTTT. Encoded protein: CASSYLRGRDTEAFF. Full variable domain (rest looked up from reference TRBV7-8 and TRBJ1-1): GAGVSQSPRYKVAKRGQDVALRCDPISGHVSLFWYQQALGQGPEFLTYFQNEAQLDKSGLPSDRFFAERPEGSVSTLKIQRTQQEDSAVYLCASSYLRGRDTEAFFGQGTRLTVV.

The rearrangement joins TRBV7-9 to TRBJ2-7, with TRBD1 as a possible D gene (6 bases). Germline lookup yields CDR1 SEHNR and CDR2 FQNEAQ (reference sequence). The CDR3 has 14 residues. V shed 1 base and J shed 0 bases, with 7 bases lying between them. This CDR3 is CASSLGTASYEQYF. As DNA, the CDR3 is TGTGCCAGCAGCTTAGGGACAGCCTCCTACGAGCAGTACTTC.

V and J are TRBV30 and TRBJ1-5; weak D call: TRBD1 (5 bases). There are 15 residues in the CDR3. Germline CDR1 is GTSNPN and CDR2 is SVGIG (reference sequence). Trimming took 0 bases from V and 8 from J, leaving 17 bases between them. The CDR3 coding sequence is TGTGCCTGGAGTGTGGGGCAGGGAACGTCGGAGCCCCAGCATTTT. Encoded protein: CAWSVGQGTSEPQHF.

CDR3 coding DNA: TGTGCCAGCAGCGTAGAATCACAAGAGACCCAGTACTTC. Its protein product is CASSVESQETQYF. The rearrangement uses TRBV9 and TRBJ2-5; D ambiguous. V was clipped by 0 bases and J by 2 bases, with 5 bases between them. There are 13 residues in the CDR3. CDR1 is SGDLS, CDR2 YYNGEE, per germline.

The CDR3 region has the DNA TGTGCCAGCGGGAAGACAGGAAACTACGAGCAGTACTTC. It codes for CASGKTGNYEQYF. This sequence joins TRBV27 and TRBJ2-7, with a possible D match to TRBD1 (6 bases). This CDR3 comprises 13 residues. V was shortened by 8 bases and J by 3 bases, with 14 bases between the two germline ends. The germline V gene encodes CDR1 MNHEY and CDR2 SMNVEV (reference sequence).

The chain joins TRBV10-3 to TRBJ1-2; no definite D call. V was trimmed by 0 bases and J by 8 bases, leaving 19 bases between them. The CDR3 has 16 residues. Germline CDR1 and CDR2: ENHRY and SYGVKD. CDR3 sequence reads: CAISESSLRDGVGYTF. For the CDR3, the DNA is TGTGCCATCAGTGAGTCGAGTTTACGGGATGGGGTCGGCTACACCTTC.

This sequence joins TRBV19 and TRBJ1-1, with D unresolved. V lost 6 bases to trimming and J lost 1 base, with 15 bases between them. CDR1 and CDR2 from the germline V gene are LNHDA and SQIVND (reference sequence). There are 15 residues in the CDR3. CDR3 loop: CASSPKRAQNTEAFF. CDR3 sequence (DNA): TGTGCCAGTAGCCCCAAGAGGGCCCAGAACACTGAAGCTTTCTTT.

This clone has only one observation. V and J are TRBV2 and TRBJ2-7; 7 bases fit TRBD1. The J segment lost 0 bases and the V segment lost 5 bases, leaving 4 bases of the junction unmatched. CDR1 is SNHLY, CDR2 FYNNEI, per germline. This CDR3 has 14 amino acids. The CDR3 DNA is TGTGCCAGCAGTTACAGGGGCAGCTCCTACGAGCAGTACTTC. Encoded protein: CASSYRGSSYEQYF.

On this clone itself: At one end, the junction sequence differs from germline, possibly due to a read error. This chain connects TRBV11-3 to TRBJ2-7; maybe TRBD2 (5 bases). The CDR3 is 14 residues long. Germline CDR1 is SGHNT and CDR2 is YENEEA. The CDR3 region has the DNA TGTGCCAGCAGCCCCGGACTGCAGTCCTATGAGCAGTACTTC. Its protein is CASSPGLQSYEQYF. The full variable domain, with the rest looked up from reference TRBV11-3 and TRBJ2-7, is EAGVVQSPRYKIIEKKQPVAFWCNPISGHNTLYWYLQNLGQGPELLIRYENEEAVDDSQLPKDRFSAERLKGVDSTLKIQPAELGDSAVYLCASSPGLQSYEQYFGPGTRLTVT.

The chain links TRBV2 to TRBJ2-7, with TRBD2 as a possible D gene (5 bases). V lost 7 bases, J lost 2 bases, and 12 bases lay in between. Germline CDR1 SNHLY, CDR2 FYNNEI. The CDR3 has 13 amino acids. The DNA for the CDR3 is TGTGCCAGCATAGATAGCGAAACCTACGAGCAGTACTTC. This gives the protein CASIDSETYEQYF.

The V call is TRBV19, the J call TRBJ1-5; D is perhaps TRBD1 (5 bases). Germline V gene lookup returns CDR1 LNHDA and CDR2 SQIVND (reference sequence). The ends were cut back, 5 bases at V and 9 bases at J, with 14 bases in the middle. This CDR3 spans 13 amino acids. CDR3 DNA: TGTGCCAGTAGTGGGGACTGGGTCATGCCCCAGCATTTT. Translation: CASSGDWVMPQHF.

The V and J genes are TRBV5-6 and TRBJ1-1, with D hard to call. Germline assignment: CDR1 SGHDT and CDR2 YYEEEE. Trimming removed 7 bases at V and 5 bases at J, with 18 bases between. The CDR3 has 14 residues. In DNA form, the CDR3 reads TGTGCCAGCCACCTTTCCGGTAAGGAGACTGAAGCTTTCTTT. Its protein is CASHLSGKETEAFF.

This clone was seen a few times. The chain uses TRBV5-8 and TRBJ2-5, with D tentatively TRBD2 (6 bases). The CDR3 extends over 13 amino acids. The germline gives CDR1 SGHTS, CDR2 YDEGEE. The V gene lost 6 bases and the J gene lost 3 bases, with 12 bases spanning the gap. The CDR3 DNA reads TGTGCCAGCAAGGGCCGGGGGAAAGAGACCCAGTACTTC. It translates to CASKGRGKETQYF. Full variable domain (remainder filled in from reference TRBV5-8 and TRBJ2-5): EAGVTQSPTHLIKTRGQQATLRCSPISGHTSVYWYQQALGLGLQFLLWYDEGEERNRGNFPPRFSGRQFPNYSSELNVNALELEDSALYLCASKGRGKETQYFGPGTRLLVL.

V and J are TRBV5-1 and TRBJ1-2, with 7 nucleotides matching TRBD1. CDR3 length: 15 residues. From germline, CDR1 is SGHRS and CDR2 YFSETQ. V dropped 1 base and J dropped 1; count of bases not matched to a gene: 4. In nucleotides, the CDR3 is TGCGCCAGCAGCTTGCAGGGACAGAGTAACTATGGCTACACCTTC. It is translated as CASSLQGQSNYGYTF. The entire variable domain, with the rest obtained from reference TRBV5-1 and TRBJ1-2, is as follows: KAGVTQTPRYLIKTRGQQVTLSCSPISGHRSVSWYQQTPGQGLQFLFEYFSETQRNKGNFPGRFSGRQFSNSRSEMNVSTLELGDSALYLCASSLQGQSNYGYTFGSGTRLTVV.

The chain uses TRBV15 and TRBJ1-1, with 10 bases aligning to TRBD1. The germline CDR1 and CDR2 sequences are LNHNV and YYDKDF (reference sequence). V shed 1 base and J 6 bases; nucleotides not matched to a gene: 11. This CDR3 region has 17 residues. The CDR3 here is CATSRARIGQGVAEAFF. Here the CDR3 DNA reads TGTGCCACCAGCAGAGCAAGGATCGGACAGGGGGTCGCTGAAGCTTTCTTT.

The gene calls are TRBV27 and TRBJ2-7, with D possibly being TRBD1 (6 bases). The CDR3 is made up of 13 amino acids. Germline CDR1 and CDR2: MNHEY and SMNVEV (reference sequence). V was clipped by 6 bases and J by 6 bases, with 15 bases between them. The CDR3 sequence: CASSWTVFSEQYF. The DNA of the CDR3 is TGTGCCAGCAGCTGGACAGTGTTTAGCGAGCAGTACTTC.

Details on this clone: Mismatch with germline at one junction end may stem from a read error. The rearrangement uses TRBV5-1 and TRBJ2-7; unclear D gene. This CDR3 region has 13 residues. Germline loops: CDR1 SGHRS, CDR2 YFSETQ. The DNA for the CDR3 is TGCGCCAGCAGCTTGGGCCCGACCTACGAGCGGTACTTC. Translating it yields CASSLGPTYERYF.

This chain uses TRBV14 with TRBJ1-5; D not resolved. The CDR3 runs to 14 residues. Germline V gene sequence: CDR1 SGHDN, CDR2 FVKESK. Trimming removed 1 base at V and 4 bases at J, with 8 bases between. In nucleotides, the CDR3 is TGTGCCAGCAGCCAAGGAGGGAATAATCAGCCCCAGCATTTT. Its translation is CASSQGGNNQPQHF. The variable domain in full, with the rest retrieved from reference TRBV14 and TRBJ1-5, is EAGVTQFPSHSVIEKGQTVTLRCDPISGHDNLYWYRRVMGKEIKFLLHFVKESKQDESGMPNNRFLAERTGGTYSTLKVQPAELEDSGVYFCASSQGGNNQPQHFGDGTRLSIL.